The rows below give T cell receptor beta chains drawn from one sample of a study of cytomegalovirus exposure and HLA in healthy donors. The method was immunoSEQ multiplex PCR; TCRdb's version includes in-frame clones alone and lacks a portion of them. Of 150,000 or so clones in the sample, about two thirds were seen once. Source material: PBMCs. The receptors stem from a woman under 30 in good health and CMV-seronegative. CDR3s include the opening cysteine and the closing phenylalanine or tryptophan. Fields, in order: clone size, J gene, V gene, D gene, CDR3 length, CDR3 protein, CDR3 DNA. The D gene is left open where the match is weak. Clone size is given for some rows only: seen once, a few or many times, or a class if the clone is expanded.

>.|TRBJ2-3|TRBV19|TRBD2|15
CASSSREEGTDTQYF
TGTGCCAGTAGTTCCCGGGAGGAAGGCACAGATACGCAGTATTTT
>few|TRBJ2-1|TRBV10-1|TRBD2|14
CASTGTSGSNEQFF
TGCGCCAGCACCGGGACTAGCGGGAGCAATGAGCAGTTCTTC
>.|TRBJ2-5|TRBV9|.|14
CASSVEGLQETQYF
TGTGCCAGCAGCGTAGAAGGACTACAAGAGACCCAGTACTTC
>.|TRBJ2-6|TRBV5-1|.|16
CASSQDGSSGANVLTF
TGCGCCAGCAGCCAAGACGGGAGCTCTGGGGCCAACGTCCTGACTTTC
>once|TRBJ1-4|TRBV18|TRBD1|16
CASSPDRVDLHEKLFF
TGTGCCAGCTCCCCGGACAGGGTGGACCTACATGAAAAACTGTTTTTT
>few|TRBJ2-1|TRBV28|.|13
CASSLDRYNEQFF
TGTGCCAGCAGCCTTGACAGATACAATGAGCAGTTCTTC
>.|TRBJ1-2|TRBV4-1|.|16
CASSPYPGDRNYGYTF
TGCGCCAGCAGCCCCTACCCAGGGGACCGCAACTATGGCTACACCTTC
>.|TRBJ2-5|TRBV12-2|.|17
CASRPTNAGGPGETQYF
TGTGCAAGTCGCCCAACCAACGCGGGAGGGCCCGGGGAGACCCAGTACTTC
>once|TRBJ2-7|TRBV2|.|12
CASRSSSYEQYF
TGTGCCAGTCGCTCGAGCTCCTACGAGCAGTACTTC
>.|TRBJ1-4|TRBV6-5|TRBD1|14
CASSFRGKNEKLFF
TGTGCCAGCAGCTTCAGGGGGAAGAATGAAAAACTGTTTTTT
>.|TRBJ1-2|TRBV28|TRBD1|19
CASSYPPRPGQPSNYGYTF
TGTGCCAGCAGTTATCCCCCTCGCCCGGGACAGCCTTCTAACTATGGCTACACCTTC
>.|TRBJ2-4|TRBV28|.|13
CASSLEGADIQYF
TGTGCCAGCAGTTTAGAAGGGGCGGACATTCAGTACTTC
>.|TRBJ2-1|TRBV9|TRBD2|15
CASSVGGGLNNEQFF
TGTGCCAGCAGCGTAGGCGGGGGACTCAACAATGAGCAGTTCTTC